Listed below are T cell receptor beta chains from one sample, sequenced in a study of response to subunit inactivated influenza vaccine. MiXCR was run by TCRdb on the RT-PCR reads, yielding one entry per CDR3 protein. The data hold 800,000 to 1,000,000 distinct CDR3 sequences, with over 20% observed a single time. Sequences were derived from PBMCs from blood, sampled 5 to 6 days after vaccination. The receptors shown here come from a man in his forties or fifties who received an inactivated influenza vaccine. Each CDR3 is given with its conserved first and last residue. Clone size appears in some rows only: once, few, many, or a class for an expanded clone.

>few|TRBV7-9|TRBJ2-1
CASSLEGSGIVNEQFF
>few|TRBV12-3/TRBV12-4|TRBJ2-2
CASSPTPVELFF
>NA|TRBV6-2/TRBV6-3|TRBJ2-7
CASSYWQGTYEQYF
>few|TRBV12-3/TRBV12-4|TRBJ2-3
CASSTAAGGSTDTQYF
>NA|TRBV6-1|TRBJ1-3
CASRLTQQGLNGNTIYF
>NA|TRBV11-2|TRBJ2-7
CASSLDRMSTYEQYF
>NA|TRBV6-5|TRBJ2-7
CASSYSKGQHTYEQYF
>few|TRBV10-3|TRBJ2-2
CAISSSSTGRTNTGELFF
>NA|TRBV5-4|TRBJ1-1
CASRPDSNTEAFF
>few|TRBV21-1|TRBJ2-1
CASRYGGSWSYNEQFF
>NA|TRBV6-5|TRBJ2-7
CASSYSIGRPSYEQYF
>NA|TRBV15|TRBJ1-3
CATSTRQSSGNTIYF
>few|TRBV28|TRBJ2-7
CASTLLGGLEQYF
>NA|TRBV29-1|TRBJ2-1
CSYSMGLEKDEQFF
>few|TRBV2|TRBJ1-5
CASSLGTEYSNQPQHF
>few|TRBV28|TRBJ2-7
CASSLPSWGEDSYEQYF
>NA|TRBV28|TRBJ2-3
CASTRLAGGTDTQYF
>NA|TRBV28|TRBJ1-5
CASSLVYSNQPQHF
>NA|TRBV27|TRBJ2-6
CASSFVGAISGANVLTF
>NA|TRBV4-2|TRBJ2-7
CASSQDTATPYEQYF
>many|TRBV7-8|TRBJ2-7
CASSPMGTAKYEQYF
>NA|TRBV20-1|TRBJ2-7
CSAGSRGSSYEQYF
>few|TRBV20-1|TRBJ2-2
CSARSNRAGGFANTGELFF
>many|TRBV3-1|TRBJ2-3
CASSTTSTDTQYF
>NA|TRBV5-1|TRBJ2-4
CASSLEWGLAKNIQYF
>few|TRBV7-9|TRBJ2-1
CASTRRGYNEQFF
>NA|TRBV20-1|TRBJ2-7
CRAGGQTHSYEQYF
>NA|TRBV6-1|TRBJ2-6
CASGVGGNSGANVLTF
>few|TRBV5-5|TRBJ2-1
CASSFPLTGRNEQFF
>few|TRBV29-1|TRBJ2-5
CSVGESQETQYF
>NA|TRBV24-1|TRBJ2-5
CATSHLDRPETQYF
>NA|TRBV5-1|TRBJ2-4
CASSLAPGQGVYIQYF
>NA|TRBV6-2/TRBV6-3|TRBJ2-1
CASSYLQGRMNEQFF
>NA|TRBV15|TRBJ2-5
CATSKRGGGQETQYF
>few|TRBV7-9|TRBJ1-2
CASSSDLVSYGYTF
>many|TRBV5-1|TRBJ1-1
CASSPGSMNTEAFF
>few|TRBV15|TRBJ2-3
CATSPISTDSTDTQYF
>NA|TRBV19|TRBJ2-3
CASSMRGTSTDTQYF
>NA|TRBV5-1|TRBJ2-1
CASSFSSHNEQFF
>NA|TRBV7-2|TRBJ2-2
CASSLGTSRSGELFF
>few|TRBV29-1|TRBJ2-2
CSADSNTGELFF
>few|TRBV15|TRBJ2-6
CATGLAGSGANVLTF
>few|TRBV6-6|TRBJ2-7
CASGLFSYEQYF
>few|TRBV5-1|TRBJ2-4
CASSLGATGNIQYF
>many|TRBV27|TRBJ1-1
CASSSSALNTEAFF
>NA|TRBV7-8|TRBJ2-1
CASSLGRERTEQFF
>NA|TRBV20-1|TRBJ2-1
CSAGRGLAGGRWPNEQFF
>many|TRBV24-1|TRBJ2-1
CATSDNGRNSYNEQFF
>NA|TRBV29-1|TRBJ2-1
CSGWPGTGSNEQFF
>NA|TRBV6-9|TRBJ2-7
CASSKTPYYEQYF
>NA|TRBV10-3|TRBJ2-4
CAIRNHTKNIQYF
>few|TRBV28|TRBJ1-2
CASSRPGTGDFYGYTF
>NA|TRBV20-1|TRBJ2-7
CSARDLTNEQYF
>NA|TRBV29-1|TRBJ2-1
CSVEDVHNEQFF
>many|TRBV10-3|TRBJ2-5
CAISERDGDETQYF
>many|TRBV6-5|TRBJ2-1
CASSYSTVGNEQFF